What follows is one TCR beta chain and its context. Its cognate antigen is unknown. Being one base from a much bigger clone, this may be a read error. The V gene end was trimmed by 4 bases and the J gene end by 7 bases; junction bases not matched to a gene: 8. The CDR3 totals 15 residues. Axillary draining lymph nodes of breast cancer patients supplied the node samples. The source of the sample is a study of breast tumors, draining lymph nodes, adjacent tissues. Whole-study findings and limits: The lymph node origin of tumor T cells was framed as consistent with a hypothesis, not demonstrated. Tumors had less TCR diversity than lymph nodes, more than nontumor tissue. Luminal-like breast cancer showed significantly greater tumor-nontumor repertoire similarity than basal-like breast cancer did.

TCRdb passed the multiplex PCR reads through MiXCR, listing each CDR3 protein once. The data contain fewer than 85,000 distinct CDR3 sequences, roughly 19% of them singletons. The TCR was taken from a female donor with breast cancer. Some clones in this sample may be carry-over from other donors' samples. The sequencing sample was made of axillary lymph node tissue. The gene calls are TRBV12-3 or TRBV12-4 and TRBJ2-1; TRBD2 matches at 9 bases. The CDR3 here is CASSSGAGGPNEQFF. The CDR3 nucleotides read TGTGCCAGCAGTTCAGGGGCGGGAGGGCCGAATGAGCAGTTCTTC.